This T cell receptor (beta chain) was captured in a study of blood T cell repertoires in COVID-19. Study-level information: The United States, Italy and Spain were the sources of the acute and convalescent COVID-19 samples. In each case, the material was cDNA or gDNA derived from T cells, B-cell-depleted T cells, or PBMCs.

Per the study methods: From reference gene primer amplification, estimates of nucleated cell counts were derived. Assay: immunoSEQ multiplex PCR; the TCRdb copy retains only in-frame clones and omits some. From that table come the V and J calls and clone size; the DNA was used to work out D and trimming. The profile shows about 170,000 clones, around four fifths of them singletons. The germline V and J ends were trimmed by 1 base and 2 bases, with 11 bases remaining between them. The CDR3 has 15 residues. In germline, CDR1 is SGHRS, CDR2 YFSETQ. This TCR was sampled from a woman in her 70s who had recovered from COVID-19. Sequencing was carried out using peripheral blood. This chain uses TRBV5-1 with TRBJ2-3, with D perhaps TRBD2 (6 bases). The CDR3 reads CASSLRGAPTDTQYF. CDR3 DNA: TGCGCCAGCAGCTTGCGCGGGGCACCCACAGATACGCAGTATTTT. Together with reference TRBV5-1 and TRBJ2-3, the CDR3 gives the full variable domain: KAGVTQTPRYLIKTRGQQVTLSCSPISGHRSVSWYQQTPGQGLQFLFEYFSETQRNKGNFPGRFSGRQFSNSRSEMNVSTLELGDSALYLCASSLRGAPTDTQYFGPGTRLTVL.